These T cell receptor beta chains were read from a single sample in a study of blood T cell repertoires in COVID-19. The method was immunoSEQ multiplex PCR; TCRdb's version includes in-frame clones alone and lacks a portion of them. This table holds approximately 100,000 clones, 85% found once. Sequenced: peripheral blood. The source of these receptors is an elderly man with acute or convalescent COVID-19. CDR3s include the opening cysteine and the closing phenylalanine or tryptophan. A D gene is named only where the DNA matches it firmly.

J gene: TRBJ1-5; V gene: TRBV9; D gene: -; CDR3 DNA: TGTGCCAGCAGCCCCAGGGGCCAAAAGCCCCAGCATTTT; CDR3 protein: CASSPRGQKPQHF
J gene: TRBJ2-7; V gene: TRBV29-1; D gene: -; CDR3 DNA: TGCAGCGCCGGGGGCTCCTACGAGCAGTACTTC; CDR3 protein: CSAGGSYEQYF
J gene: TRBJ1-1; V gene: TRBV6-5; D gene: -; CDR3 DNA: TGTGCCAGCAGTTACGCGGGGGGCTGGGTGAACACTGAAGCTTTCTTT; CDR3 protein: CASSYAGGWVNTEAFF
J gene: TRBJ2-4; V gene: TRBV30; D gene: TRBD2; CDR3 DNA: TGTGCCTGGAGTGAGGCGGGAGGAGGGAACATTCAGTACTTC; CDR3 protein: CAWSEAGGGNIQYF
J gene: TRBJ2-2; V gene: TRBV12-5; D gene: TRBD1; CDR3 DNA: TGTGCTAGTGGTTTGGGGACAGGGCGAGGCACCGGGGAGCTGTTTTTT; CDR3 protein: CASGLGTGRGTGELFF
J gene: TRBJ2-5; V gene: TRBV5-6; D gene: TRBD2; CDR3 DNA: TGTGCCAGCAGTCGACTAGCGGGAGGCTGGGGGGAGACCCAGTACTTC; CDR3 protein: CASSRLAGGWGETQYF
J gene: TRBJ2-5; V gene: TRBV28; D gene: TRBD2; CDR3 DNA: TGTGCCAGCAGCAGAAGGACTAGCGGGACACAAGAGACCCAGTACTTC; CDR3 protein: CASSRRTSGTQETQYF
J gene: TRBJ1-4; V gene: TRBV6-5; D gene: -; CDR3 DNA: TGTGCCAGCAGTTACCGCCGGCTGGGCCTGAATGAAAAACTGTTTTTT; CDR3 protein: CASSYRRLGLNEKLFF
J gene: TRBJ1-6; V gene: TRBV10-3; D gene: -; CDR3 DNA: TGTGCCATCAGTATGAGCGGGACGGGGGATTCACCCCTCCACTTT; CDR3 protein: CAISMSGTGDSPLHF
J gene: TRBJ1-1; V gene: TRBV5-4; D gene: -; CDR3 DNA: TGTGCCAGCAGTACCCCGGGAGGGACTGAAGCTTTCTTT; CDR3 protein: CASSTPGGTEAFF
J gene: TRBJ1-3; V gene: TRBV6-5; D gene: TRBD1; CDR3 DNA: TGTGCCAGCAGTTCGACAGGGTTTGGAAACACCATATATTTT; CDR3 protein: CASSSTGFGNTIYF